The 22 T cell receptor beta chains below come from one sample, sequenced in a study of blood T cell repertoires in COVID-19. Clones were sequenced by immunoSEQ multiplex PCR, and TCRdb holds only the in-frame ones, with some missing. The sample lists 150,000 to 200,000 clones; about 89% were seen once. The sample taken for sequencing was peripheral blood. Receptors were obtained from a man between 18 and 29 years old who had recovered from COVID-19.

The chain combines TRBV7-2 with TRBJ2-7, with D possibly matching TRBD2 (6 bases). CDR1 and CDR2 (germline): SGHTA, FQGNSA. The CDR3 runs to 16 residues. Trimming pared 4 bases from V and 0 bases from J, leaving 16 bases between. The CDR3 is CASSSLALAFSYEQYF. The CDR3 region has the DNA TGTGCCAGCAGCTCCCTGGCCCTAGCGTTCTCCTACGAGCAGTACTTC.

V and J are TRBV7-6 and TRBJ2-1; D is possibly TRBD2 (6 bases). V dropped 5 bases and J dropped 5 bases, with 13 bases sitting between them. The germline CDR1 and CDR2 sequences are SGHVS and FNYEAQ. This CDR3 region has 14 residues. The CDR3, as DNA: TGTGCCAGCAGCCCCGGGACTTACGACAATGAGCAGTTCTTC. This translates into CASSPGTYDNEQFF.

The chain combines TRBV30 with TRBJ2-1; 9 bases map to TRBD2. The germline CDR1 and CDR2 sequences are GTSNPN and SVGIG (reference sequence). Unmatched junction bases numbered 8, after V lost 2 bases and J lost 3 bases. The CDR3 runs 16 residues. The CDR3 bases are TGTGCCTGGAGTCCTTTACGGACTAGCGACTACAATGAGCAGTTCTTC. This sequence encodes CAWSPLRTSDYNEQFF.

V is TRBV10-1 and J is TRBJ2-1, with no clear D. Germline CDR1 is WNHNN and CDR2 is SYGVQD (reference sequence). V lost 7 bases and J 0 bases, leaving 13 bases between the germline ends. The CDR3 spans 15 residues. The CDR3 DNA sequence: TGCGCCAGCACCGAGATCCTGAGCTCCTACAATGAGCAGTTCTTC. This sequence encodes CASTEILSSYNEQFF.

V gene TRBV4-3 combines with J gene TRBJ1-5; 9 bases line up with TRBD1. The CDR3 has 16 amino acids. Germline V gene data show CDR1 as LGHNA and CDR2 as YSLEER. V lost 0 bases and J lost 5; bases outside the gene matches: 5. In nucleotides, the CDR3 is TGCGCCAGCAGCCAAGATTATGACAGGGGGGATCAGCCCCAGCATTTT. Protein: CASSQDYDRGDQPQHF.

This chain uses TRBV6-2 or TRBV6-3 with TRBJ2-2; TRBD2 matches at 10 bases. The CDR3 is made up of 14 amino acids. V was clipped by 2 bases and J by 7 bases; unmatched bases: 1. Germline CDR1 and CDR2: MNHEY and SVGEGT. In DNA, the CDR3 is TGTGCCAGCAGTTACAAGCGGGAGGGCGGGGAGCTGTTTTTT. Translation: CASSYKREGGELFF.

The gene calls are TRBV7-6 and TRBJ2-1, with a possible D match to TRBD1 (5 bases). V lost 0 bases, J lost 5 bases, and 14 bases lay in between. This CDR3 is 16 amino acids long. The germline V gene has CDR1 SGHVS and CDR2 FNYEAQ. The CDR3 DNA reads TGTGCCAGCAGCTTAGCGGGGCCTAGTCGTAACAATGAGCAGTTCTTC. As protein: CASSLAGPSRNNEQFF. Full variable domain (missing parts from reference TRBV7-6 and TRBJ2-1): GAGVSQSPRYKVTKRGQDVALRCDPISGHVSLYWYRQALGQGPEFLTYFNYEAQQDKSGLPNDRFSAERPEGSISTLTIQRTEQRDSAMYRCASSLAGPSRNNEQFFGPGTRLTVL.

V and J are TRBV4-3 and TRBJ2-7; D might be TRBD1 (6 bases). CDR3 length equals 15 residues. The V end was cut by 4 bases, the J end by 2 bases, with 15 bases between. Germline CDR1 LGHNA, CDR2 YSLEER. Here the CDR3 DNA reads TGCGCCAGCAGCCCCCGAGGGGGTCCCGCCTACGAGCAGTACTTC. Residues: CASSPRGGPAYEQYF.

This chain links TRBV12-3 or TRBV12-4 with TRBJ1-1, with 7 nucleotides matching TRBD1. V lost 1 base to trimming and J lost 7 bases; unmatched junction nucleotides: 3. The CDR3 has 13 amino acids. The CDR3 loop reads CASSLEQGLEAFF. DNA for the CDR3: TGTGCCAGCAGTTTAGAACAGGGGCTTGAAGCTTTCTTT.

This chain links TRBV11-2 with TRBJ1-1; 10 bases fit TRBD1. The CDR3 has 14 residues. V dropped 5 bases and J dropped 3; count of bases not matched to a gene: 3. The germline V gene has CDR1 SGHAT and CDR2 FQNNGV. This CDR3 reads CASSPGQGDTEAFF. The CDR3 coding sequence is TGTGCCAGCAGCCCAGGACAGGGGGACACTGAAGCTTTCTTT.

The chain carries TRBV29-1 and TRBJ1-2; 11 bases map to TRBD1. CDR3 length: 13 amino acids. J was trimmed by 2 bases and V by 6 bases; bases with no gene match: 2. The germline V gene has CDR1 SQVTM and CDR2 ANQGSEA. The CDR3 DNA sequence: TGCAGCGTAGGACAGGGGGCGAACTATGGCTACACCTTC. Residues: CSVGQGANYGYTF.

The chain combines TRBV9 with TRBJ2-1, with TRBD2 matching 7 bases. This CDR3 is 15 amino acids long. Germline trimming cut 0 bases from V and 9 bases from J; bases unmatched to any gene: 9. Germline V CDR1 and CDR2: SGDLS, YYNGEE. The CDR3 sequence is CASSVELAGNGEQFF. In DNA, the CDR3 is TGTGCCAGCAGCGTAGAATTAGCGGGTAACGGTGAGCAGTTCTTC.

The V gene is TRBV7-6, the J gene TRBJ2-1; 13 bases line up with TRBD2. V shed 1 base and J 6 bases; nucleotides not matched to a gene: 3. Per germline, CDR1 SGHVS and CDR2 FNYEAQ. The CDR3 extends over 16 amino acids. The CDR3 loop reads CASSLGGTSGINEQFF. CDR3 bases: TGTGCCAGCAGCTTAGGTGGGACTAGCGGGATCAATGAGCAGTTCTTC.

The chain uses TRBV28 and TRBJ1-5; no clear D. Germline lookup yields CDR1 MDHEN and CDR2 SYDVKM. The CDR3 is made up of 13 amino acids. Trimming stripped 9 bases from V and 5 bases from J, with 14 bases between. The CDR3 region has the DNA TGTGCCAGTCAGGTGTGGGAGGATCAGCCCCAGCATTTT. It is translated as CASQVWEDQPQHF.

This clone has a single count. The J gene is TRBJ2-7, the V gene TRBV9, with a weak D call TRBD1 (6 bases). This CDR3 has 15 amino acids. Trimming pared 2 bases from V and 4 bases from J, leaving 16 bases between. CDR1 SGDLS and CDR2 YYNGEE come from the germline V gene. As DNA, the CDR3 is TGTGCCAGCAGCGTTTCCCAGGGGAAAGGTTACGAGCAGTACTTC. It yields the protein CASSVSQGKGYEQYF.

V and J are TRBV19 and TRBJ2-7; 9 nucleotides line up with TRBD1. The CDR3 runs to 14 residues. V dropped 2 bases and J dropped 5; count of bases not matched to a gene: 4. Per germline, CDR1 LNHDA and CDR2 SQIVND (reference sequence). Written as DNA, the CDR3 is TGTGCCAGTAGTATATGGACAGGGGTCGACGAGCAGTACTTC. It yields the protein CASSIWTGVDEQYF.

CDR3 nucleotide sequence: TGTGCCAGCAGCGGCAGGGACTTCTCTAGCACAGATACGCAGTATTTT. Translated: CASSGRDFSSTDTQYF. This sequence joins TRBV9 and TRBJ2-3, with D perhaps TRBD2 (6 bases). This CDR3 region has 16 residues. The V and J ends lost 3 bases and 0 bases respectively, with 14 bases between them. Germline CDR1 reads SGDLS; CDR2 reads YYNGEE. Full variable domain (missing parts from reference TRBV9 and TRBJ2-3): DSGVTQTPKHLITATGQRVTLRCSPRSGDLSVYWYQQSLDQGLQFLIQYYNGEERAKGNILERFSAQQFPDLHSELNLSSLELGDSALYFCASSGRDFSSTDTQYFGPGTRLTVL.

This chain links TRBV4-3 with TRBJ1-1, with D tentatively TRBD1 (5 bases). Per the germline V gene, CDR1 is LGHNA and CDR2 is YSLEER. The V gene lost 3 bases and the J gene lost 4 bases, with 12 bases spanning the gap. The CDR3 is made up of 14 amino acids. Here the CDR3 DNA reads TGCGCCAGCAGCCATCAGGGCCAGGGCACTGAAGCTTTCTTT. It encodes CASSHQGQGTEAFF.

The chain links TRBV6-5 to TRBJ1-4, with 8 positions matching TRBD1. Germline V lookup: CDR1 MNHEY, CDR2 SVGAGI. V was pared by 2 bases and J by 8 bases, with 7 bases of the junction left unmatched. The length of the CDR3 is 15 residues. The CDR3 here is CASSYGQGGLEKLFF. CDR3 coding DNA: TGTGCCAGCAGTTACGGACAGGGTGGGTTGGAAAAACTGTTTTTT.

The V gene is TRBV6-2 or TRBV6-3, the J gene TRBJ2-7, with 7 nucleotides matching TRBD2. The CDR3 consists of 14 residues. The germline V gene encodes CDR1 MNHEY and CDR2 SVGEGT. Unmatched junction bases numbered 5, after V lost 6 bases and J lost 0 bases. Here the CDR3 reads CASSPRGSSYEQYF. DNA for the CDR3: TGTGCCAGCAGCCCCCGCGGGAGCTCCTACGAGCAGTACTTC.

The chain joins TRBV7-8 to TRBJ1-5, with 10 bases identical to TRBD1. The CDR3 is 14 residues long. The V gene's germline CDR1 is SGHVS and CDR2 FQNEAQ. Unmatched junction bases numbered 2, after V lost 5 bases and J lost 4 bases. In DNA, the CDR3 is TGTGCCAGCAGCGGGACAGGGGAGAATCAGCCCCAGCATTTT. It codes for CASSGTGENQPQHF.

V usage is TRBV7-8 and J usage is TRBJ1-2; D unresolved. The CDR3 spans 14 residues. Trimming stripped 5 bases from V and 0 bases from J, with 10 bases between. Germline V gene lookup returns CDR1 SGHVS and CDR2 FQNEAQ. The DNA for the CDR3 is TGTGCCAGCAGCCCAGAGACTTCTAACTATGGCTACACCTTC. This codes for CASSPETSNYGYTF.